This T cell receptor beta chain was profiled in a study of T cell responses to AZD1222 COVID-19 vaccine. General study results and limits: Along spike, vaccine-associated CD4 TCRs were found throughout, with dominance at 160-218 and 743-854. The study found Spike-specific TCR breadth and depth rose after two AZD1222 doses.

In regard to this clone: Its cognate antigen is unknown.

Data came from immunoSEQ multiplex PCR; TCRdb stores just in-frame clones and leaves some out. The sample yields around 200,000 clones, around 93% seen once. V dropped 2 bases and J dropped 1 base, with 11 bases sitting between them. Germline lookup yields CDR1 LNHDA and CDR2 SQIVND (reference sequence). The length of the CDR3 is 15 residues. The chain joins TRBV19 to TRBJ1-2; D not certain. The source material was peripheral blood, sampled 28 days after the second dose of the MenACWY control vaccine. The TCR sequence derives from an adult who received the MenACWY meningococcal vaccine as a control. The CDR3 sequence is CASSIRATGNYGYTF. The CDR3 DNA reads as TGTGCCAGTAGTATACGGGCGACGGGTAACTATGGCTACACCTTC.